This T cell receptor (beta chain) derives from a study of blood T cell repertoires in COVID-19. Study-level background: COVID-19 samples from acute and convalescent phases originated in the United States, Italy and Spain. T cells, B-cell-depleted T cells, or PBMCs provided the cDNA or gDNA that served as material.

From germline, CDR1 is SGHNT and CDR2 YYREEE (reference sequence). Trimming at V came to 0 bases and at J to 5 bases, leaving 6 bases not matched to a gene. The CDR3 has 16 residues. Per the original methods: Estimates of nucleated cell counts were drawn from the amplification of reference gene primers. Data came from immunoSEQ multiplex PCR; TCRdb stores just in-frame clones and leaves some out. V and J calls and clone size are as listed in that table; D and trimming were resolved from the DNA. The table records hundreds of thousands of clones, approximately 90% of them present only once. Seattle's cohort entered during active infection and was followed longitudinally.

Sequenced sample: peripheral blood. The rearrangement joins TRBV5-4 to TRBJ2-3; 10 bases line up with TRBD2. The clonotype originates from a woman under 40 with COVID-19, enrolled during active disease. CDR3 nucleotides: TGTGCCAGCAGCTTGGGTAGCGGGGGGCCGGGAGATACGCAGTATTTT. Protein: CASSLGSGGPGDTQYF.